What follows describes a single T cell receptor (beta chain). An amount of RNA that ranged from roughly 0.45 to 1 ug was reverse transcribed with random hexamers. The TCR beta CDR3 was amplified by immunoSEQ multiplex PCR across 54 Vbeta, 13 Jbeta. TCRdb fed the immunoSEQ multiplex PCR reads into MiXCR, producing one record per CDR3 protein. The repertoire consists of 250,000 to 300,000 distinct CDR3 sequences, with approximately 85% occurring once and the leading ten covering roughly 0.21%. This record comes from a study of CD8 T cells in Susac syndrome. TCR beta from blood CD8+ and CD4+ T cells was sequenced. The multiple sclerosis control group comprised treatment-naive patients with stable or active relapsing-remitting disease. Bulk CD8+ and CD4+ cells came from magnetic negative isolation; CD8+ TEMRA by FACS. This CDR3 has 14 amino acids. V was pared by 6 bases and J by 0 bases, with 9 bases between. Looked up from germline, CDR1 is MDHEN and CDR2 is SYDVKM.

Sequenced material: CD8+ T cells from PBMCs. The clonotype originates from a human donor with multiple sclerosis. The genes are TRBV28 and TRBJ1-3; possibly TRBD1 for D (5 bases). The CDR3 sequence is CASRMTASGNTIYF. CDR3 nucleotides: TGTGCCAGCAGAATGACAGCCTCTGGAAACACCATATATTTT.